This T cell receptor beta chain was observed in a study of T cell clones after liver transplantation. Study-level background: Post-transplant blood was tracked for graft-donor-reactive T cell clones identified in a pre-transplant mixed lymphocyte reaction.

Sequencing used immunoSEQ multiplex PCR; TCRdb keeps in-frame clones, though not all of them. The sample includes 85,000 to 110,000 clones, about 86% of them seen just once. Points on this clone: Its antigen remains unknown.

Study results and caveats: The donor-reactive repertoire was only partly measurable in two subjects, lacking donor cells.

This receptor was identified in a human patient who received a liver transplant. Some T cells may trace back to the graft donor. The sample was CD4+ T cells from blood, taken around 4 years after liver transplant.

CDR3 loop: CASSLGYTDAQPQHF. CDR3 DNA: TGTGCCAGCAGCTTAGGGTACACGGACGCTCAGCCCCAGCATTTT. The chain uses TRBV7-4 and TRBJ1-5; D call uncertain. This CDR3 spans 15 amino acids. The germline CDR1 and CDR2 sequences are SGHVT and SQSDAQ. V was shortened by 1 base and J by 6 bases, with 13 bases between the two germline ends.